This entry is about one T cell receptor beta chain. The target antigen is unknown. The data originate from a study of cytomegalovirus exposure and HLA in healthy donors. The PCR used 60 Vbeta and 13 Jbeta primers. Here immunoSEQ multiplex PCR was the method, and the copy in TCRdb shows in-frame clones only, minus some. Altogether about 51,000 clones are present, around 81% being singletons, with the ten largest covering under 2.5%. Broader study findings: Later analysis indicated greater clonal expansion among HLA-associated TCR beta chains than among equally common other chains.

Germline CDR1 and CDR2: SGHDN and FVKESK. Trimming left V 7 bases short and J 3 bases short, with 11 bases between. The CDR3 runs 13 residues. The donors were healthy bone marrow donors. The sequenced material came from PBMCs. The sequence derives from a boy younger than 18 in good health and CMV-seropositive. This sequence joins TRBV14 and TRBJ2-3; possibly TRBD1 for D (5 bases). CDR3 nucleotide sequence: TGTGCCAGCAAGGGGTTACGGACAGATACGCAGTATTTT. This codes for CASKGLRTDTQYF. The complete variable domain, with remaining parts taken from reference TRBV14 and TRBJ2-3, reads EAGVTQFPSHSVIEKGQTVTLRCDPISGHDNLYWYRRVMGKEIKFLLHFVKESKQDESGMPNNRFLAERTGGTYSTLKVQPAELEDSGVYFCASKGLRTDTQYFGPGTRLTVL.